This paragraph covers one T cell receptor (beta chain) sequence. As yet, its antigen is unknown. Here immunoSEQ multiplex PCR was the method, and the copy in TCRdb shows in-frame clones only, minus some. Altogether about 100,000 clones are present, roughly 89% being singletons, with the ten largest covering approximately 16%. The germline CDR1 and CDR2 sequences are MNHEY and SVGEGT. The CDR3 contains 15 residues. The V gene end was trimmed by 6 bases and the J gene end by 2 bases; junction bases not matched to a gene: 10. The data belong to a study of T cell responses to AZD1222 COVID-19 vaccine. The study's findings and limits: Within unmutated variant regions lay the reported targets of nearly half of spike-specific TCRs. Most donors were white British, females outnumbered males, and clonal diversity was possibly underestimated. Just a handful of people given AZD1222 tested seropositive at baseline. Increases in Spike-specific TCR breadth and depth were seen after two AZD1222 doses.

The TCR originated in an adult in good health. This rearrangement joins TRBV6-2 or TRBV6-3 to TRBJ2-7; 7 bases line up with TRBD2. This specimen consisted of peripheral blood, obtained on day 0 of AZD1222 vaccination. CDR3 sequence reads: CASSRPGTTTYEQYF. Here the CDR3 DNA reads TGTGCCAGCAGCCGTCCCGGGACTACCACCTACGAGCAGTACTTC.